This T cell receptor beta chain derives from a study of blood T cell repertoires in COVID-19. This table comes from immunoSEQ multiplex PCR, and its TCRdb copy is limited to in-frame clones, with some not included. The sample yields 130,000 or so clones, just over 85% seen once. Sample: peripheral blood. The clonotype comes from a woman aged 55 to 70 with acute or convalescent COVID-19.

The CDR3 here is CASSTGQGGYEQFF. The CDR3 nucleotides read TGCGCCAGCAGTACCGGACAGGGCGGCTATGAGCAGTTCTTC. The chain employs TRBV10-2 and TRBJ2-1; 8 bases map to TRBD1. J was trimmed by 8 bases and V by 5 bases; bases with no gene match: 8. The CDR3 is 14 residues long. The germline gives CDR1 WSHSY, CDR2 SAAADI.